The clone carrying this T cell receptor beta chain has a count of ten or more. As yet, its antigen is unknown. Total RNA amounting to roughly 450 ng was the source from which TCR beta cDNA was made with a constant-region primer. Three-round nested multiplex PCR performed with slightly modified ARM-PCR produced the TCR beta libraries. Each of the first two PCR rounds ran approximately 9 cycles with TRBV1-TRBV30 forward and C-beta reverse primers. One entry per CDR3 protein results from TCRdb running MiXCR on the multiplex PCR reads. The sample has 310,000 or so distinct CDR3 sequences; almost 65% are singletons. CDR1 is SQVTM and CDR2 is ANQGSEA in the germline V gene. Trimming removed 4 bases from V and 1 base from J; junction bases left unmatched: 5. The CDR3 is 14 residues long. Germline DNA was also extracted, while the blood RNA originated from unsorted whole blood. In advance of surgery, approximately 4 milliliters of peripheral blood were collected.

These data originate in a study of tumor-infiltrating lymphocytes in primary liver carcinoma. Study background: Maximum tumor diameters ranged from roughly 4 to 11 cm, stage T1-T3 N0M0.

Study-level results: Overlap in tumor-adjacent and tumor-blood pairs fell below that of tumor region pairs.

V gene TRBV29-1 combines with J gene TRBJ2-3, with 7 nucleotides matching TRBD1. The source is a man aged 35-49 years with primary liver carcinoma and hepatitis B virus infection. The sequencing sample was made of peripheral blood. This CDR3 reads CSVAGGEGTDTQYF. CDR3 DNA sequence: TGCAGCGTTGCAGGGGGTGAGGGCACAGATACGCAGTATTTT.